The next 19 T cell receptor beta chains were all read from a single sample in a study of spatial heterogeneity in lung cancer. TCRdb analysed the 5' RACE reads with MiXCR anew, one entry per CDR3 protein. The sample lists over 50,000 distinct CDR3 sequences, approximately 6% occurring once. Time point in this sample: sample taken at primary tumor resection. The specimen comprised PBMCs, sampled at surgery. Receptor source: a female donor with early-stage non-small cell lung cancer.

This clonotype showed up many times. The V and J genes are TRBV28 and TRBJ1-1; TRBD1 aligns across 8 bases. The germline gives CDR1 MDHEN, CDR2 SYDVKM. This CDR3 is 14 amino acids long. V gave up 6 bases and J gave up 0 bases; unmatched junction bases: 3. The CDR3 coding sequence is TGTGCCAGCAGGCAGACAGGGGTGAACACTGAAGCTTTCTTT. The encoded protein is CASRQTGVNTEAFF.

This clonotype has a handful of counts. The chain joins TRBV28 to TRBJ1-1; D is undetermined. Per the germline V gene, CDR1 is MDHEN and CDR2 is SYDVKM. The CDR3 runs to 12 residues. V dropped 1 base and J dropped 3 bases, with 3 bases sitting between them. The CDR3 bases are TGTGCCAGCAGTTTATTTCACACTGAAGCTTTCTTT. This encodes CASSLFHTEAFF.

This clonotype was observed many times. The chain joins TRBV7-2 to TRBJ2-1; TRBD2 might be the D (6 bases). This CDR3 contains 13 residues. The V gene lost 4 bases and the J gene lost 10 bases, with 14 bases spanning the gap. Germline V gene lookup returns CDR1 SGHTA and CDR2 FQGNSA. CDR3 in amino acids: CASSSLWGEEQFF. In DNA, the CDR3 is TGTGCCAGCAGCTCCCTTTGGGGGGAAGAGCAGTTCTTC.

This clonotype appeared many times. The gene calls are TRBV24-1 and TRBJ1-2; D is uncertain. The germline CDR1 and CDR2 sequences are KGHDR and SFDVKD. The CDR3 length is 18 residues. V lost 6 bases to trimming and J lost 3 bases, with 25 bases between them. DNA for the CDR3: TGTGCCACCAGTTCTTCCGGCGTCACCCTAACTGCTGACTATGGCTACACCTTC. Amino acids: CATSSSGVTLTADYGYTF.

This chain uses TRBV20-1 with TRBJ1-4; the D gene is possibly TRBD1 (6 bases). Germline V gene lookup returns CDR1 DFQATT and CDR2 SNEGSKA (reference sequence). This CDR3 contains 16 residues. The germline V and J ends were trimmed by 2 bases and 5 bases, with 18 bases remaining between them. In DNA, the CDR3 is TGCAGTGCTAGACCCATCAGGGGAGGGGACAATGAAAAACTGTTTTTT. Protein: CSARPIRGGDNEKLFF.

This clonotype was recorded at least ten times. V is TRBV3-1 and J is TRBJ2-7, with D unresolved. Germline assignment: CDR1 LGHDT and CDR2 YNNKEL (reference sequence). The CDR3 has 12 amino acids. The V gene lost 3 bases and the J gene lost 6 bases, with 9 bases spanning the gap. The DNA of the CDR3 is TGTGCCAGCAGCCAGGGGTCCACCGAGCAGTACGTC. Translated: CASSQGSTEQYV.

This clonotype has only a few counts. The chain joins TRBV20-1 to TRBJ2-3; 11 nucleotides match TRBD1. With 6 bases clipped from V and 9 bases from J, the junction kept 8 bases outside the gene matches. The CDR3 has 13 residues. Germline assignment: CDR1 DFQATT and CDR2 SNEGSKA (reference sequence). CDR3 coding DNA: TGCAGTGCGTTCGGACAGGGGGCAAGAACGCAGTATTTT. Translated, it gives CSAFGQGARTQYF.

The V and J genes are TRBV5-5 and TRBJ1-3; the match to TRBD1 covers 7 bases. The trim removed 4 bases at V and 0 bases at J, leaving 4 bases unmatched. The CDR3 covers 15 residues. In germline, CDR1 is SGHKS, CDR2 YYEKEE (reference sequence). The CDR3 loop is CASSPGQISGNTIYF. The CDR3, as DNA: TGTGCCAGCAGCCCGGGACAGATCTCTGGAAACACCATATATTTT.

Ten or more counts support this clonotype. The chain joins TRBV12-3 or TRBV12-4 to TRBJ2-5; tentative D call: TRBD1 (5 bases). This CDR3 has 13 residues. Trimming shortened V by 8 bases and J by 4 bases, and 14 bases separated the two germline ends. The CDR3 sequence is CASQARGGETQYF. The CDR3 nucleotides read TGTGCCAGCCAAGCTAGGGGCGGAGAGACCCAGTACTTC.

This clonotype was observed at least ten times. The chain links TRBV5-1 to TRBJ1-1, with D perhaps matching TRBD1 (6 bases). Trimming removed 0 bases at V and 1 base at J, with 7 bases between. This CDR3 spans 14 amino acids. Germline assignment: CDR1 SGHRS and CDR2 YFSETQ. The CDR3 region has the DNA TGCGCCAGCAGCTTGGACAGGGAGAACACTGAAGCTTTCTTT. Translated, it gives CASSLDRENTEAFF.

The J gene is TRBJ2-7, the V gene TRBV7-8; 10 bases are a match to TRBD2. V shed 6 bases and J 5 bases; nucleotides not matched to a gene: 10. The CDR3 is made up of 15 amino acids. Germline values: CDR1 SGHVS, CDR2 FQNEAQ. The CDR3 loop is CASRPSAGGSNEQYF. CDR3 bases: TGTGCCAGCAGGCCCTCAGCGGGAGGGTCCAACGAGCAGTACTTC.

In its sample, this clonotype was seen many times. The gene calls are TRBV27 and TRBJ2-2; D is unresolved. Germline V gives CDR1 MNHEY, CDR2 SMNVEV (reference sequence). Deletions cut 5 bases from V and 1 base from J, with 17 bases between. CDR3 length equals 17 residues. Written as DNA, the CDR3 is TGTGCCAGCAGTCGTCGGACCGCCACCTTGAACACCGGGGAGCTGTTTTTT. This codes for CASSRRTATLNTGELFF.

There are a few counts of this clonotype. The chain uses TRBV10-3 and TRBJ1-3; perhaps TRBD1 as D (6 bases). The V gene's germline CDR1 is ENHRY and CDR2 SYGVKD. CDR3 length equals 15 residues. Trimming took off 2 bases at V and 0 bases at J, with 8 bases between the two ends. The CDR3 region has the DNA TGTGCCATCAGTGAGCGGGACAACTCTGGAAACACCATATATTTT. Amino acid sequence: CAISERDNSGNTIYF.

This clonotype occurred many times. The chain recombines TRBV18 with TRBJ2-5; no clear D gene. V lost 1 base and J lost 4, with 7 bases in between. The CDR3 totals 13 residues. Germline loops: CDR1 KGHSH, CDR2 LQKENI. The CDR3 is CASSPQGGETQYF. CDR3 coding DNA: TGTGCCAGCTCACCACAAGGTGGAGAGACCCAGTACTTC.

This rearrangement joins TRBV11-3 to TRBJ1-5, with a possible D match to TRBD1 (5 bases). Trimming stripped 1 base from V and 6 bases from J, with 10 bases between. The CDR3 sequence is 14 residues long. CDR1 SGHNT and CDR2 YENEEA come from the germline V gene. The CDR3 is CASSLGGETQPQHF. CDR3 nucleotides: TGTGCCAGCAGCTTAGGGGGGGAGACTCAGCCCCAGCATTTT.

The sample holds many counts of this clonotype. The CDR3 region has the DNA TGTGCCAGCAGTTTAAAGGGATACGCGGACTACAGGGCAGATACGCAGTATTTT. Amino acid sequence: CASSLKGYADYRADTQYF. J is TRBJ2-3 and V is TRBV27, with D possibly being TRBD1 or TRBD2 (6 bases each). This CDR3 contains 18 residues. The V end was cut by 2 bases, the J end by 4 bases, with 22 bases between. Germline V gives CDR1 MNHEY, CDR2 SMNVEV (reference sequence).

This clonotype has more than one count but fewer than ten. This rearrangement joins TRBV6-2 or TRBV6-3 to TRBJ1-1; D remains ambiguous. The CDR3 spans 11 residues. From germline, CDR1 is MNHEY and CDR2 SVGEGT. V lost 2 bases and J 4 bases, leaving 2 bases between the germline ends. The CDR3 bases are TGTGCCAGCAGTTACCTCACTGAAGCTTTCTTT. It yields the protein CASSYLTEAFF.

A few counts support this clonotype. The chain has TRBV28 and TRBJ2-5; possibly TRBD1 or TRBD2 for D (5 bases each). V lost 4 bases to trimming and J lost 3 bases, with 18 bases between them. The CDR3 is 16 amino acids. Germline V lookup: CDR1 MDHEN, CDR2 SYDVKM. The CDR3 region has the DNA TGTGCCAGCAGTTCCCCCAGCGGTAGGGGAAAAGAGACCCAGTACTTC. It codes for CASSSPSGRGKETQYF.

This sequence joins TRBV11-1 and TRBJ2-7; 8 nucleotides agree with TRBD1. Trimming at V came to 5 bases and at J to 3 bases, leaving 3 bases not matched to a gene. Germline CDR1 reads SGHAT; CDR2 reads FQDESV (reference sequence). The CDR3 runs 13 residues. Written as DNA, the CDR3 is TGTGCCAGCAGCCGACAGGGGAACTACGAGCAGTACGTC. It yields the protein CASSRQGNYEQYV.